This paragraph reports one T cell receptor beta chain. The antigen it recognizes is unknown. It has no much larger one-base neighbor in the sample; base qualities were not kept. V trim: 6 bases; J trim: 0 bases; unmatched bases: 3. The germline V gene (reference sequence) supplies CDR1 SGHKS and CDR2 YYEKEE. Taken from cysteine to phenylalanine, the CDR3 has 15 residues. Only the CDR3 part of the read is kept: 45 bases, read in frame from the first base. This entry is derived from a study of T-cell memory formation after mild COVID-19 (dated by TCRdb to the early 2020s). About the full investigation: TCR sequence clusters from the two donors were largely donor specific. T-cell clones expanding and contracting after mild COVID-19 in a couple of donors were tracked by longitudinal TCRalpha and TCRbeta repertoire sequencing. Two young, previously healthy adult volunteers made up the cohort, one male and one female. Study-wide conclusions, independent of this receptor: Only a couple of mild cases were covered by the study, and larger cohorts that include severe cases with pre-infection samples were considered necessary. SARS-CoV-2 specificity of the second-wave clones peaking on day 37 was not confirmed. Some responding clones were detected in pre-infection memory, which suggested that pre-existing cross-reactive memory T cells had joined the SARS-CoV-2 response. Contracting CD4+ clones were located mainly in the CM and EM memory subsets, whereas CD8+ clones were found to be enriched in EMRA. Clones that contracted from day 15 to 85 showed balanced CD4/CD8 phenotypes, whereas a second wave of clones that expanded from day 15 to 37 leaned towards CD4+.

Ficoll-Paque density gradient centrifugation was the method used to isolate PBMCs. Sequencing used an Illumina NovaSeq 6000. cDNA libraries for TCRalpha and TCRbeta were prepared by 5'RACE using constant-segment primers, with sample barcodes and unique molecular identifiers added. Trizol reagent was used to extract RNA from every sample. Amplification of the libraries took two PCR steps, and the second step added a second sample barcode plus Illumina TruSeq adapters. Sequencing of the libraries was done on an Illumina NovaSeq, producing 2 x 150 bp paired-end reads. The authors processed their data as follows. Reads were demultiplexed and collapsed into UMI-guided consensus sequences with migec v1.2.7. With mixcr v2.1.11, UMI consensuses were aligned to TRA and TRB V and J templates and assembled into clonotypes. Expanded or contracted clonotypes were those called significant by both edgeR and NoisET, with noise models trained on biological replicates. For edgeR calls, the thresholds were a false discovery rate-adjusted p below 0.01 and a log2 fold-change of 1. As an exploratory analysis of dynamics, max-normalized trajectories of the 1000 most abundant clonotypes were examined with PCA combined with hierarchical clustering. Each responding clone was given a CD4 or CD8 phenotype based on the CD4+ and CD8+ repertoires, which had been sequenced separately. Clones were called with MiXCR by TCRdb after fastp trimmed the public reads at Q25, and only in-frame beta chains were retained. Duplicate CDR3 protein sequences are folded into a single record with the most common DNA and genes. The V and J calls follow TCRdb's processing rather than the paper's. Within this sample are approximately 450,000 distinct CDR3 sequences, with over 15% of them counted one time only. Roughly 12% of the sample is taken by the ten largest.

The TCR sequence derives from an adult woman who had mild COVID-19 (a few samples of this study predate the infection). The sample titles of this study are shuffled in the database, so cell type and time point are left out; the donor was told from shared clones. The chain links TRBV5-5 with TRBJ2-1, and 10 bases in between align with TRBD1. The sequencing sample was made of PBMCs or a T cell subset sorted from them (not recorded which). The DNA is TGTGCCAGCACGGGACAGGGGAGCTCCTACAATGAGCAGTTCTTC. Its amino acids are CASTGQGSSYNEQFF.